Presented here are 8 T cell receptor beta chains from one specimen sequenced in a study of naive and memory T cell subsets. Two oligonucleotides, mixed equimolar, formed the beta constant-region primer covering TRBC1 and TRBC2. Nested alpha and beta constant-region primers with the SP2 primer drove four PCR rounds on ligated cDNA. One entry per CDR3 protein, called by TCRdb with MiXCR from the UMI-ligation and nested PCR reads. In the table there are 120,000 or so distinct CDR3 sequences, approximately 37% of which are singletons. Sequencing used central memory CD4+ T cells from blood. The receptors shown here come from a human donor in good health.

In this sample, this clonotype turned up a few times. The chain uses TRBV5-6 and TRBJ2-5; D is undetermined. Trimming shortened V by 4 bases and J by 5 bases, and 24 bases separated the two germline ends. This CDR3 region has 17 residues. Germline loops: CDR1 SGHDT, CDR2 YYEEEE. The CDR3 DNA is TGTGCCAGCAGCCCTACTCGCAGGCGACTGGGCGAGGAGACCCAGTACTTC. This encodes CASSPTRRRLGEETQYF.

This rearrangement joins TRBV3-1 to TRBJ1-2; no clear D gene. Trimming shortened V by 3 bases and J by 6 bases, and 8 bases separated the two germline ends. CDR3 length equals 12 residues. Germline-derived CDR1 and CDR2 are LGHDT and YNNKEL (reference sequence). As DNA, the CDR3 is TGTGCCAGCAGCCATGGTACTGATGGCTACACCTTC. Translation: CASSHGTDGYTF.

V gene TRBV14 combines with J gene TRBJ1-1; 8 positions match TRBD1. Germline V gives CDR1 SGHDN, CDR2 FVKESK. Trimming took 5 bases from V and 4 from J; bases not matched to a gene: 6. The CDR3 has 14 residues. The CDR3 here is CASSRQGIVTEAFF. The CDR3 coding sequence is TGTGCCAGCAGCAGACAGGGGATCGTCACTGAAGCTTTCTTT.

The chain has TRBV11-2 and TRBJ2-1; D is uncertain. The CDR3 extends over 12 amino acids. V shed 2 bases and J shed 6 bases, with 5 bases lying between them. The germline V gene has CDR1 SGHAT and CDR2 FQNNGV. Here the CDR3 reads CASSLTLNEQFF. The CDR3 DNA follows: TGTGCCAGCAGCTTAACTCTCAATGAGCAGTTCTTC.

In this sample, this clonotype turned up a few times. CDR3 in DNA: TGTGCCAGCAGTCAGAGGACAGGGTACACAGATACGCAGTATTTT. Protein: CASSQRTGYTDTQYF. The rearrangement links TRBV28 to TRBJ2-3, with TRBD1 matching 8 bases. V was pared by 5 bases and J by 2 bases, with 6 bases of the junction left unmatched. Germline CDR1 and CDR2: MDHEN and SYDVKM. This CDR3 is 15 amino acids long. The full variable domain, with the rest looked up from reference TRBV28 and TRBJ2-3, is DVKVTQSSRYLVKRTGEKVFLECVQDMDHENMFWYRQDPGLGLRLIYFSYDVKMKEKGDIPEGYSVSREKKERFSLILESASTNQTSMYLCASSQRTGYTDTQYFGPGTRLTVL.

This clonotype was counted many times. The V call is TRBV7-9, the J call TRBJ1-4; D perhaps matches TRBD1 (5 bases). The CDR3 totals 14 residues. The V and J ends lost 3 bases and 8 bases respectively, with 13 bases between them. Per germline, CDR1 SEHNR and CDR2 FQNEAQ (reference sequence). The CDR3 reads CASSLDGGGEKLFF. Here the CDR3 DNA reads TGTGCCAGCAGCTTGGACGGGGGAGGCGAAAAACTGTTTTTT. Full variable domain (missing parts from reference TRBV7-9 and TRBJ1-4): DTGVSQNPRHKITKRGQNVTFRCDPISEHNRLYWYRQTLGQGPEFLTYFQNEAQLEKSRLLSDRFSAERPKGSFSTLEIQRTEQGDSAMYLCASSLDGGGEKLFFGSGTQLSVL.

The chain couples TRBV7-2 to TRBJ2-5, with D hard to call. Deletions cut 3 bases from V and 5 bases from J, with 10 bases between. The CDR3 consists of 13 residues. The germline V gene has CDR1 SGHTA and CDR2 FQGNSA. CDR3 loop: CASSFVGPETQYF. The CDR3 DNA is TGTGCCAGCAGCTTTGTAGGGCCCGAGACCCAGTACTTC.

The chain links TRBV6-2 or TRBV6-3 to TRBJ1-1; tentative D call: TRBD1 (6 bases). From germline, CDR1 is MNHEY and CDR2 SVGEGT. This CDR3 comprises 13 residues. Trimming shortened V by 6 bases and J by 4 bases, and 12 bases separated the two germline ends. In DNA, the CDR3 is TGTGCCAGCAGCTCCTGGGGGGCCACTGAAGCTTTCTTT. It encodes CASSSWGATEAFF.